The present T cell receptor (beta chain) was sequenced within a study of blood T cell repertoires in COVID-19 (dated by TCRdb to 2018 to 2021). Study-level background: The collaborator samples originated in the United States, Italy and Spain and spanned the acute and convalescent phases of COVID-19. The material from the prospective study consisted of cDNA or gDNA derived from T cells, B-cell-depleted T cells, or PBMCs. The dataset comprised deeply sampled blood TCRbeta repertoires from subjects exposed to, actively infected with, or recovered from COVID-19. A freely available public database, intended as a resource for researchers studying the immune response to SARS-CoV-2, is where the repertoires were released. The samples were drawn from two sources: the first 160 participants of the ongoing ImmuneRACE study, and 950 to 1,500 subjects contributed by 6 global collaborators. The sample metadata nearly always contained a de-identified subject ID, COVID-19 status, age in years and sex. Where available, HLA class I and class II types were obtained from metadata supplied by the sample provider rather than from assay-based typing. Results the study describes overall, beyond this receptor: How much clinical and demographic metadata was included differed by source and by participant, and the metadata was provided uncurated.

TCRbeta CDR3 regions were amplified from genomic DNA using the immunoSEQ Assay, a bias-controlled multiplex PCR. Regarding the original processing steps: Nucleated cell counts per sample were estimated from amplification of reference gene primers within the assay. To quantify the absolute abundance of each unique TCRbeta CDR3 rearrangement, sequence reads were collapsed and filtered. For each sample, productive Simpson clonality was calculated as the square root of Simpson's diversity index over productive rearrangements. This immuneACCESS table, as held by TCRdb, lists in-frame sequences with V and J called but not all clones. Of the missing ones, under half trace to an unresolved V gene in checked studies; the others have no known cause. V, J and clone size derive from that table, while D and trimming were established from the DNA sequence. Within this sample are around 200,000 clones, with more than 75% of them counted one time only. Clones ranked in the top ten supply 5% to 6.5% of the sample.

From cysteine to phenylalanine, the CDR3 is 19 amino acids long. Only CDR3 DNA remains: 57 bases, in frame from the first base. The V end loses 6 bases and the J end loses 0 bases, and a stretch of 23 bases separates them. In the case of this clone: Its antigen target is currently unknown. No clone much larger than this one lies a single base away; base qualities are absent.

Collaborating institutions collected whole blood in K2EDTA tubes following their own protocols. For TCRbeta analysis, collaborators shipped samples in one of three forms: frozen whole blood, isolated PBMCs, or DNA extracted from either of those sample types. This clonotype was sampled from a man of 80 years or more with acute or convalescent COVID-19. Specimen: peripheral blood. Here the chain combines TRBV6-7 and TRBJ2-2, and TRBD2 may be the D gene, going by 5 matching bases. TRBV6-7 belongs to the ORF category, with a function that is uncertain. For the CDR3, the sequence is CASRLSYGDRDANTGELFF. The sequenced DNA is TGTGCCAGCAGACTTAGTTACGGGGATCGAGACGCGAACACCGGGGAGCTGTTTTTT.